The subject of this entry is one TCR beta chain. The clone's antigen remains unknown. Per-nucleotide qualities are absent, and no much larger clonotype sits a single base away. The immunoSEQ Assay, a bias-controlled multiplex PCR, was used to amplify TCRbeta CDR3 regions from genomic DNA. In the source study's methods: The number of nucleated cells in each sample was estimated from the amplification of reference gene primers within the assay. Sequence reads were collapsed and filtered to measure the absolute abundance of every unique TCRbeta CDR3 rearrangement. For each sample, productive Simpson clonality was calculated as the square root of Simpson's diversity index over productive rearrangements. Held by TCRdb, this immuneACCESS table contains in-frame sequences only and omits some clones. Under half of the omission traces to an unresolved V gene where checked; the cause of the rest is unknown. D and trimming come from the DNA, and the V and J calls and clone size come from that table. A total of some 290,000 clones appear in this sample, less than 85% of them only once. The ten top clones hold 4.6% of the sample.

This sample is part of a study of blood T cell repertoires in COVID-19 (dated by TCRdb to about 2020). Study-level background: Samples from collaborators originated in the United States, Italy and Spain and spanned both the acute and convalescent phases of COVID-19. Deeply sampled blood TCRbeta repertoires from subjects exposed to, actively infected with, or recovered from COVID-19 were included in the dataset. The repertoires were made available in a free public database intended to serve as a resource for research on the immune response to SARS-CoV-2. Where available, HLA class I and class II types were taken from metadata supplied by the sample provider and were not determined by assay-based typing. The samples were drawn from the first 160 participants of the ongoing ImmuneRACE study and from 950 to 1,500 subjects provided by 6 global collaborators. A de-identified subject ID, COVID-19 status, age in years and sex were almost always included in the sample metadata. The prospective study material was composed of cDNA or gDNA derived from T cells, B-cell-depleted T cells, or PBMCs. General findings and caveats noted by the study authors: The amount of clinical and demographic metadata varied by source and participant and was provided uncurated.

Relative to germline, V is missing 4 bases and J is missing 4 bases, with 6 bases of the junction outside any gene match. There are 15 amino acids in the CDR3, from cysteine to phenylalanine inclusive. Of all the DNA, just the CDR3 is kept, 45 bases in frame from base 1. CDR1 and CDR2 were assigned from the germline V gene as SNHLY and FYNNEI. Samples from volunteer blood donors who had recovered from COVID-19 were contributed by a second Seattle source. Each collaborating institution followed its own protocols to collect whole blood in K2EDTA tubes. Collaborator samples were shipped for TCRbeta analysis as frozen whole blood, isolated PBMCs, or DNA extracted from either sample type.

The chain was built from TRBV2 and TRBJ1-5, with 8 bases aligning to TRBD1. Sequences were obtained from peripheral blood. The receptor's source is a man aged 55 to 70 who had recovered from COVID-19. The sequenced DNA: TGTGCCAGCAGTGTAGGTCAGGGGGCGAATCAGCCCCAGCATTTT. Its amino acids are CASSVGQGANQPQHF.